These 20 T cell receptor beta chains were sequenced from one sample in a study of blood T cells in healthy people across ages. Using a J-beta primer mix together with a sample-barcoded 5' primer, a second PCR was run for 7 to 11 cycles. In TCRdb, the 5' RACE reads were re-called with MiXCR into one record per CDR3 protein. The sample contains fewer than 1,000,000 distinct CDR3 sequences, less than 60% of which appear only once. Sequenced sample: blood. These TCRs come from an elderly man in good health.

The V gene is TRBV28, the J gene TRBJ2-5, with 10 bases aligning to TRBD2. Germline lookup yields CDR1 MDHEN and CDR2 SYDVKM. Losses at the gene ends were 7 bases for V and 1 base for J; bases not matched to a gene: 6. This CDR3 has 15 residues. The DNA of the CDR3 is TGTGCCAGCACTGGGCGACTAGCGGGCCAAGAGACCCAGTACTTC. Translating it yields CASTGRLAGQETQYF.

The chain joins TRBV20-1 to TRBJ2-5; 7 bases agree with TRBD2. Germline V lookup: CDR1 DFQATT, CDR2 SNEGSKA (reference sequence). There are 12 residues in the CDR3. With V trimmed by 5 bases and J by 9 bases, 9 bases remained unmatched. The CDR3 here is CSARTSAGPQYF. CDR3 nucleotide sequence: TGCAGTGCTCGTACTAGCGCAGGGCCCCAGTACTTC.

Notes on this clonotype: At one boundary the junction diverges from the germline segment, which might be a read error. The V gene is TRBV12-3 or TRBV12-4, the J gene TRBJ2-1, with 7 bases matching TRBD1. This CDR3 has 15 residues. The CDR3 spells CASSNSRTGHNEQFF. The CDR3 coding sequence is TGTGCCAGCAGTAACTCCAGGACAGGTCACAATGAGCAATTCTTC.

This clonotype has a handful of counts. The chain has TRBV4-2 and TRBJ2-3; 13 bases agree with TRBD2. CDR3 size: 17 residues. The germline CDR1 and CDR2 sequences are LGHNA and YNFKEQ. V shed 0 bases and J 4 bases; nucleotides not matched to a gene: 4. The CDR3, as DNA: TGTGCCAGCAGCCAAGAACTAGCGGGAGGGCGGTCAGATACGCAGTATTTT. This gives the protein CASSQELAGGRSDTQYF.

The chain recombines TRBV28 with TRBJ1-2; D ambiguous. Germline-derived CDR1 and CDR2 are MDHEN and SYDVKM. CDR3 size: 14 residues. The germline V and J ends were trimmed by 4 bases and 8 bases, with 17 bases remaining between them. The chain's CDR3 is CASSSPGVPGGYTF. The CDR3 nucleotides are TGTGCCAGCAGTTCCCCAGGAGTTCCCGGGGGCTACACCTTC.

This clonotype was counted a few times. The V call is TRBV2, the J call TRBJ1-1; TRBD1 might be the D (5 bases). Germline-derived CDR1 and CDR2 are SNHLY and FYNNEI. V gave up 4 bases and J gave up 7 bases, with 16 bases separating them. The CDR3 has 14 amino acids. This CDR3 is CASSGAGGPIEAFF. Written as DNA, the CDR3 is TGTGCCAGCAGTGGGGCGGGGGGTCCCATTGAAGCTTTCTTT. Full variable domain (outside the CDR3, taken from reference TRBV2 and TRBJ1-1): EPEVTQTPSHQVTQMGQEVILRCVPISNHLYFYWYRQILGQKVEFLVSFYNNEISEKSEIFDDQFSVERPDGSNFTLKIRSTKLEDSAMYFCASSGAGGPIEAFFGQGTRLTVV.

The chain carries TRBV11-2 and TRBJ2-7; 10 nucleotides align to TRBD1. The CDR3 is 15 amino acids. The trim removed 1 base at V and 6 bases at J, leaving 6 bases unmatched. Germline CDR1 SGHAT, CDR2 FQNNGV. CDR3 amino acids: CASSLAVTGGSEQYF. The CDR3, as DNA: TGTGCCAGCAGCTTAGCGGTGACAGGGGGCTCCGAGCAGTACTTC.

The CDR3 loop is CASSGGSGSPGELFF. In DNA, the CDR3 is TGTGCCAGCAGTGGGGGTAGCGGGAGTCCCGGGGAGCTGTTTTTT. The rearrangement joins TRBV9 to TRBJ2-2; 9 nucleotides agree with TRBD2. CDR1 and CDR2 (germline): SGDLS, YYNGEE. Trimming took 5 bases from V and 6 from J; bases not matched to a gene: 8. This CDR3 spans 15 amino acids.

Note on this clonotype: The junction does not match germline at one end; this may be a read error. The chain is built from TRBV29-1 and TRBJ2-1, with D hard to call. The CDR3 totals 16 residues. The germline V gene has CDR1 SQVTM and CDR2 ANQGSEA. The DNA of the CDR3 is TGCAGCGTTGAAGAAGGCAGCGAGACTCTCTACAATGAGCGGTTCTTC. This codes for CSVEEGSETLYNERFF.

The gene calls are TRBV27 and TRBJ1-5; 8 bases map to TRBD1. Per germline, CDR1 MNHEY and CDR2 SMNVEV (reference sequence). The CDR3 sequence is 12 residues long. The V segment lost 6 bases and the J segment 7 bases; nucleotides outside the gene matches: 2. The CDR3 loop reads CASRTGVQPQHF. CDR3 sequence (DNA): TGTGCCAGCAGGACAGGGGTCCAGCCCCAGCATTTT.

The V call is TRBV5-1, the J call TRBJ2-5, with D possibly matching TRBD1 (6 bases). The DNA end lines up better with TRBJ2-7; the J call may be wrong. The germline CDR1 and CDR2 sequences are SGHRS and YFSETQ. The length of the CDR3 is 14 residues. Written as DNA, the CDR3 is TGCGCCAGCAGCTTGAAGACAGGCATCGACGAGCAGTACTTC. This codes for CASSLKTGIDEQYF.

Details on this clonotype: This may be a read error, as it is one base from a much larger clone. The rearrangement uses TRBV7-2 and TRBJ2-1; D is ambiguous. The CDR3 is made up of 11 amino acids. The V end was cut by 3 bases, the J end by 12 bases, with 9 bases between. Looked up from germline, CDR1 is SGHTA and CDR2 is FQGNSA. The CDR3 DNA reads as TGTGCCAGCAGCTTCGCCGATGGGCAGTTCTTC. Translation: CASSFADGQFF.

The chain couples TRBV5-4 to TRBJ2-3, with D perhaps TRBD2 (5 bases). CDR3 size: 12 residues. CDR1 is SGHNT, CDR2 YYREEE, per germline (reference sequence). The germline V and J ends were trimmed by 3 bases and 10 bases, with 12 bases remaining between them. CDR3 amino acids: CASSSPSSPQYF. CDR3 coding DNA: TGTGCCAGCAGCTCCCCTAGCAGTCCGCAGTATTTT.

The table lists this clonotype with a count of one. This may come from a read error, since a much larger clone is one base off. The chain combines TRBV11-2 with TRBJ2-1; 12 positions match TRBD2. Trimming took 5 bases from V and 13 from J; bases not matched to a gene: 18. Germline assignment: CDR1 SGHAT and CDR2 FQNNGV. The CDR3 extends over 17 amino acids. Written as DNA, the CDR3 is TGTGCCAGCAGCCAAGTCCTAGCGGGAGGGATCCAAGAGACCCAGTTCTTC. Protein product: CASSQVLAGGIQETQFF. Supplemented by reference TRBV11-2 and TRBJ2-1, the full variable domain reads EAGVAQSPRYKIIEKRQSVAFWCNPISGHATLYWYQQILGQGPKLLIQFQNNGVVDDSQLPKDRFSAERLKGVDSTLKIQPAKLEDSAVYLCASSQVLAGGIQETQFFGPGTRLTVL.

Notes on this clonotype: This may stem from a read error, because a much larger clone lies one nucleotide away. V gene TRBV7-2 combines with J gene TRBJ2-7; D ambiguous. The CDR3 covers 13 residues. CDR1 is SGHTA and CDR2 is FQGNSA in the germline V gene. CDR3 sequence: CASSPDGFYGQYF. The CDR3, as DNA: TGTGCCAGCAGCCCGGACGGTTTTTACGGGCAGTACTTC.

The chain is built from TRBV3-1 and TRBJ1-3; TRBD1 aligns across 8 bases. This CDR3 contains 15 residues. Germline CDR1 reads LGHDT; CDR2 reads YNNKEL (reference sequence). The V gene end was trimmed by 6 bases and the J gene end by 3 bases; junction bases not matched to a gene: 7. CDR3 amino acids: CASRSQGALGNTIYF. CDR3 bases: TGTGCCAGCAGGTCCCAGGGGGCGCTTGGAAACACCATATATTTT.

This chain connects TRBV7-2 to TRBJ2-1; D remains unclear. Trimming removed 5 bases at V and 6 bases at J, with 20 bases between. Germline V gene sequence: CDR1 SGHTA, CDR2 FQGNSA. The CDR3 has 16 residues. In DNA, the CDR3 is TGTGCCAGCAGCCCCCGGTCCTCGCGCTTAGGCAATGAGCAGTTCTTC. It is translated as CASSPRSSRLGNEQFF.

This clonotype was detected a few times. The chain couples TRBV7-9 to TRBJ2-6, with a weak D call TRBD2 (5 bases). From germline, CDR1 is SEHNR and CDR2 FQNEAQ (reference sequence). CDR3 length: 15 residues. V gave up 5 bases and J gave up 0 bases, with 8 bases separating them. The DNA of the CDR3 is TGTGCCAGCAGCCACACTAGCTCTGGGGCCAACGTCCTGACTTTC. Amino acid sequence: CASSHTSSGANVLTF.

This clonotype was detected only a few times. The CDR3 DNA reads TGTGCCAGCAGCCCGGACCTTTTTAATGAAAAACTGTTTTTT. Amino acids: CASSPDLFNEKLFF. V is TRBV7-2 and J is TRBJ1-4, with D hard to call. The CDR3 covers 14 residues. Germline V gene lookup returns CDR1 SGHTA and CDR2 FQGNSA. V was pared by 5 bases and J by 4 bases, with 11 bases between. The whole variable domain, filled in from reference TRBV7-2 and TRBJ1-4, reads GAGVSQSPSNKVTEKGKDVELRCDPISGHTALYWYRQSLGQGLEFLIYFQGNSAPDKSGLPSDRFSAERTGGSVSTLTIQRTQQEDSAVYLCASSPDLFNEKLFFGSGTQLSVL.

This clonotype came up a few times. The CDR3 protein is CSVYTTNYGYTF. The DNA for the CDR3 is TGCAGCGTCTACACCACTAACTATGGCTACACCTTC. The genes are TRBV29-1 and TRBJ1-2; D is undetermined. V was trimmed by 6 bases and J by 0 bases, leaving 8 bases between them. CDR3 size: 12 residues. The germline V gene encodes CDR1 SQVTM and CDR2 ANQGSEA. Looking up the rest from reference TRBV29-1 and TRBJ1-2 gives the full variable domain: SAVISQKPSRDICQRGTSLTIQCQVDSQVTMMFWYRQQPGQSLTLIATANQGSEATYESGFVIDKFPISRPNLTFSTLTVSNMSPEDSSIYLCSVYTTNYGYTFGSGTRLTVV.